The present TCR beta chain was sequenced within a study of T-cell memory formation after mild COVID-19. V lost 6 bases to trimming and J lost 5 bases, with 10 bases between them. CDR3 length: 12 amino acids. Germline-derived CDR1 and CDR2 are LGHDT and YNNKEL (reference sequence). TCRdb re-called the 5' RACE reads through MiXCR, storing one row per CDR3 protein. The sample includes hundreds of thousands of distinct CDR3 sequences, approximately 16% of them seen just once. Sample: PBMCs or a T cell subset sorted from them (not recorded which). The origin of this receptor is a man between 18 and 29 years old who had mild COVID-19 (a few samples of this study predate the infection). Cell type and time point are not known. The V call is TRBV3-1, the J call TRBJ2-5; D gene unclear. CDR3 protein: CASSPVGETQYF. DNA for the CDR3: TGTGCCAGCAGTCCCGTTGGTGAGACCCAGTACTTC.